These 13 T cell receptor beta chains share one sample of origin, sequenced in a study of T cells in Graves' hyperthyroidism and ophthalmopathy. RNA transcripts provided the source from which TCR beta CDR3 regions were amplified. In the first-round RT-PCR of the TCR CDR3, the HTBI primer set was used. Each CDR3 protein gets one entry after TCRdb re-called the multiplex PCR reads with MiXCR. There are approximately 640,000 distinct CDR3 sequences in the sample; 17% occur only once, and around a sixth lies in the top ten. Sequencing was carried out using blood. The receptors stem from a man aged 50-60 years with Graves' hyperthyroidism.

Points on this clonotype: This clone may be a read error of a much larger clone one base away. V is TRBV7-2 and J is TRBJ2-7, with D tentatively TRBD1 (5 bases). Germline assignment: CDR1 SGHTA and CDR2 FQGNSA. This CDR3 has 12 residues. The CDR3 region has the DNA TGTGGCAGCAGGAAAGGGGTGGGAGAGCAGTACTTC. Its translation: CGSRKGVGEQYF.

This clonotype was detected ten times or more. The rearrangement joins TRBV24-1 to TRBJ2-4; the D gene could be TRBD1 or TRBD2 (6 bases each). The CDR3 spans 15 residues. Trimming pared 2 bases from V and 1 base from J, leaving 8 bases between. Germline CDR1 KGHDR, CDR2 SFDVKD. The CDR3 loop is CATSDSGAAKNIQYF. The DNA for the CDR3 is TGTGCCACCAGTGATTCGGGGGCGGCCAAAAACATTCAGTACTTC.

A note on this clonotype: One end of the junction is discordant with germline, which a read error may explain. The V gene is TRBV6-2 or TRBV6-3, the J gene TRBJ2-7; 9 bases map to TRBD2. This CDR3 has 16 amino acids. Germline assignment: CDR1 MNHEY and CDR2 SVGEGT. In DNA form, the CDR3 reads TGTTCCAGCAGTTTTCCTTCTCGACTAGCGGCGAAAGAGCAGTACTTC. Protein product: CSSSFPSRLAAKEQYF.

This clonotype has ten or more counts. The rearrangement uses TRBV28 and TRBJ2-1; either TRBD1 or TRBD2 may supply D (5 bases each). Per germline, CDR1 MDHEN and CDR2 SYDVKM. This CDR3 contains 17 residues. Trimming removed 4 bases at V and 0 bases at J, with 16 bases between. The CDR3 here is CASSWGSAGSSYNEQFF. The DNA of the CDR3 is TGTGCCAGCAGTTGGGGGTCGGCTGGCTCCTCCTACAATGAGCAGTTCTTC. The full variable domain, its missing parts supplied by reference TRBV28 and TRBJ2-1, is DVKVTQSSRYLVKRTGEKVFLECVQDMDHENMFWYRQDPGLGLRLIYFSYDVKMKEKGDIPEGYSVSREKKERFSLILESASTNQTSMYLCASSWGSAGSSYNEQFFGPGTRLTVL.

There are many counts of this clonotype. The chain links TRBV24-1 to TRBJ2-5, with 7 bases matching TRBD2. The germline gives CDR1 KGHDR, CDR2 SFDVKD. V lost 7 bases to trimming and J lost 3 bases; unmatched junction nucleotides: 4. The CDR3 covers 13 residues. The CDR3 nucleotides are TGTGCCACCAGGGATGGGACTAAAGAGACCCAGTACTTC. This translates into CATRDGTKETQYF.

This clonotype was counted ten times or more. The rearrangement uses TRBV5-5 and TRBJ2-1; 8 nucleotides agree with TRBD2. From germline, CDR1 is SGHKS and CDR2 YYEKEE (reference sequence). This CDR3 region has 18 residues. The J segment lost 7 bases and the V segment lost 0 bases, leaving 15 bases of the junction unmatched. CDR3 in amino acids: CASSLDGLGASGLNEQFF. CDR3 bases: TGTGCCAGCAGCTTGGACGGCCTCGGGGCTAGCGGGCTGAATGAGCAGTTCTTC.

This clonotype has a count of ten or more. The CDR3 region has the DNA TGTGCCAGCAGTACTCCGGGACAGGGGGCGGTCAAGGAGCAGTTCTTC. It codes for CASSTPGQGAVKEQFF. The rearrangement uses TRBV28 and TRBJ2-1; 12 bases are shared with TRBD1. V lost 5 bases and J lost 10; bases outside the gene matches: 12. The germline V gene encodes CDR1 MDHEN and CDR2 SYDVKM. This CDR3 region has 16 residues.

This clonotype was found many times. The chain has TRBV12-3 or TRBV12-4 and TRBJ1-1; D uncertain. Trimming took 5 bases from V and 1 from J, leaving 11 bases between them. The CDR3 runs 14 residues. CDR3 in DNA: TGTGCCAGCAGTCCCAGCGGTCCGAACACTGAAGCTTTCTTT. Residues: CASSPSGPNTEAFF.

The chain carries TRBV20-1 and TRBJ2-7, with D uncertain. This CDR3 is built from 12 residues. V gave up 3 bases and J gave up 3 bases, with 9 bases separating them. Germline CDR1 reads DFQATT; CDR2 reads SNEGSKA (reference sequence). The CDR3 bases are TGCAGTGCTAGGTCCTCGTTCTACGAGCAGTACTTC. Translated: CSARSSFYEQYF.

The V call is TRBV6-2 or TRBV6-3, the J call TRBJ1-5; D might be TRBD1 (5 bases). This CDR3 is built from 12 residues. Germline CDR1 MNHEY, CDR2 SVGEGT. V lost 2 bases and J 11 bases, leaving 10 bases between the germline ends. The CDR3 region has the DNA TGTGCCAGCAGTTACCCGGACACGGCCCAGCATTTT. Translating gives CASSYPDTAQHF.

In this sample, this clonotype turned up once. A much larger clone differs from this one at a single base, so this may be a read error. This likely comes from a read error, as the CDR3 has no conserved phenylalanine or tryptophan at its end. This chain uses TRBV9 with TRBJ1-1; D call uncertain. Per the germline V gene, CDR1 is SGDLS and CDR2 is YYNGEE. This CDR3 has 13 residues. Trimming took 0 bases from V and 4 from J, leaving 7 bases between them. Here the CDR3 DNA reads TGTGCCAGCAGCGTAGCAAAGGGCACTGAAGCTTTCTTA. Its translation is CASSVAKGTEAFL.

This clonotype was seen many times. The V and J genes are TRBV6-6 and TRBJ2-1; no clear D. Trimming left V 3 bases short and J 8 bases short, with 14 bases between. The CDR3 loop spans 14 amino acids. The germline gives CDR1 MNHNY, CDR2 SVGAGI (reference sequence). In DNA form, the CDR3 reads TGTGCCAGCAGTTATTCGGGCTTACCCGATGAGCAGTTCTTC. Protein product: CASSYSGLPDEQFF.

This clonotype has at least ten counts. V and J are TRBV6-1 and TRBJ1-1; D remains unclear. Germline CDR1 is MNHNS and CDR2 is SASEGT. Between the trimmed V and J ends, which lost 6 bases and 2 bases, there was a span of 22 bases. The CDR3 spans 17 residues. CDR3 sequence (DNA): TGTGCCAGCAGGCGTAATCCCCGGGAAGTCACCAACACTGAAGCTTTCTTT. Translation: CASRRNPREVTNTEAFF.